This T cell receptor (beta chain) is from a study of T cell responses to AZD1222 COVID-19 vaccine. Overall study results and limits: Elevations in Spike-specific TCR breadth and depth followed administration of two AZD1222 doses. Mostly white British, mostly female donors; authors suggested clonal diversity may be underestimated.

Pooled samples include second doses given at about 4 or 12 weeks. Sequencing used immunoSEQ multiplex PCR; TCRdb keeps in-frame clones, though not all of them. The table includes 180,000 or so clones, under 95% detected once. Trimming cost V 4 bases and J 7 bases; bases outside gene matches: 8. The CDR3 length is 15 residues. The germline CDR1 and CDR2 sequences are SEHNR and FQNEAQ (reference sequence). Notes on this clone: The antigen is unknown.

The receptor's source is an adult who received the AZD1222 COVID-19 vaccine. V is TRBV7-9 and J is TRBJ2-5; 11 bases agree with TRBD2. Here the sequenced sample was peripheral blood, taken 28 days after the second AZD1222 dose. CDR3 coding DNA: TGTGCCAGCAGCTCCGGGACTAGCGGTGTAGGGACCCAGTACTTC. Translation gives CASSSGTSGVGTQYF.